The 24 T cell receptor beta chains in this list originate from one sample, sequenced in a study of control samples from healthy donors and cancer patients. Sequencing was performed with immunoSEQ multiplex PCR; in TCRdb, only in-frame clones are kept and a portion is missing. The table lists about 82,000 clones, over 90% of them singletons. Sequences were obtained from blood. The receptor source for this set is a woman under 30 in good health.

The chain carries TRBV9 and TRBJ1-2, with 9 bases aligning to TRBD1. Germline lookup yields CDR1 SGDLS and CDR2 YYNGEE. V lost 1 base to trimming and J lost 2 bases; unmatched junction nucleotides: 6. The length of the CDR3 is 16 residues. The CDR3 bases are TGTGCCAGCAGCGTATATCGACAGGGGGACAACTATGGCTACACCTTC. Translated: CASSVYRQGDNYGYTF. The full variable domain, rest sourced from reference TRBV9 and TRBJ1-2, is DSGVTQTPKHLITATGQRVTLRCSPRSGDLSVYWYQQSLDQGLQFLIQYYNGEERAKGNILERFSAQQFPDLHSELNLSSLELGDSALYFCASSVYRQGDNYGYTFGSGTRLTVV.

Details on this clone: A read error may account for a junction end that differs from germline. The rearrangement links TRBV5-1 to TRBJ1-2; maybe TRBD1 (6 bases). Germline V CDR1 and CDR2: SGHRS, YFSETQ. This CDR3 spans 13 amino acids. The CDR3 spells CASSLTGPYDYTF. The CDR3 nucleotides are TGCGCCAGCAGCCTTACAGGGCCCTATGACTACACCTTC.

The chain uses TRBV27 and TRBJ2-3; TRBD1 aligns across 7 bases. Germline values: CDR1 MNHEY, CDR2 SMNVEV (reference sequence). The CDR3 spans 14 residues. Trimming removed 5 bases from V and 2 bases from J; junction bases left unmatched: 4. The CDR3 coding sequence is TGTGCCAGCAGTATACAGGGGAACACAGATACGCAGTATTTT. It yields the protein CASSIQGNTDTQYF.

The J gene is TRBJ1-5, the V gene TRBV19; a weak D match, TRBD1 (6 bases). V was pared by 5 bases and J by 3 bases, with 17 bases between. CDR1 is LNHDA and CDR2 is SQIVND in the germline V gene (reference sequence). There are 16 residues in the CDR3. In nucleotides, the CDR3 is TGTGCCAGTAGTCCCACCTGGGGACACATCAATCAGCCCCAGCATTTT. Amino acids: CASSPTWGHINQPQHF.

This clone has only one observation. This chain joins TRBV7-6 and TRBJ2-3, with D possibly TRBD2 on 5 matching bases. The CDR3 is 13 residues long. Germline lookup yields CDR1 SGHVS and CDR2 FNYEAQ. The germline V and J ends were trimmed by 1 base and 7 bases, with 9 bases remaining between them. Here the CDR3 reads CASSLGRGNTQYF. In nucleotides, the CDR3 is TGTGCCAGCAGCTTAGGTCGGGGAAATACGCAGTATTTT.

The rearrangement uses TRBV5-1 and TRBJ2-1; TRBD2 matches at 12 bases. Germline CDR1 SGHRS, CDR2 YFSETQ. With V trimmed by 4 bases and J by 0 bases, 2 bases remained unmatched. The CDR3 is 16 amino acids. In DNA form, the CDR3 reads TGCGCCAGCAGCCCGACTAGCGGGGGCTCCTACAATGAGCAGTTCTTC. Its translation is CASSPTSGGSYNEQFF. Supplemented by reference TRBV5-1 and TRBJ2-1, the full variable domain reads KAGVTQTPRYLIKTRGQQVTLSCSPISGHRSVSWYQQTPGQGLQFLFEYFSETQRNKGNFPGRFSGRQFSNSRSEMNVSTLELGDSALYLCASSPTSGGSYNEQFFGPGTRLTVL.

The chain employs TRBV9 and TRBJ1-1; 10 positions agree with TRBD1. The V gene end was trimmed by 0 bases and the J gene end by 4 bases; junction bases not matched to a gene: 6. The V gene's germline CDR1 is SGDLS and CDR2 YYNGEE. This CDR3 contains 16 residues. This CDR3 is CASSVGQGAFITEAFF. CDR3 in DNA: TGTGCCAGCAGCGTAGGACAGGGGGCCTTTATCACTGAAGCTTTCTTT.

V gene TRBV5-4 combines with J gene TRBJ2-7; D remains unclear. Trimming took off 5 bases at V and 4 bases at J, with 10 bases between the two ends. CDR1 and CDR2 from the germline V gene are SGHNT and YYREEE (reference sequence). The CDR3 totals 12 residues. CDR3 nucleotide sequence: TGTGCCAGCAGGAAGGATCAATACGAGCAGTACTTC. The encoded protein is CASRKDQYEQYF.

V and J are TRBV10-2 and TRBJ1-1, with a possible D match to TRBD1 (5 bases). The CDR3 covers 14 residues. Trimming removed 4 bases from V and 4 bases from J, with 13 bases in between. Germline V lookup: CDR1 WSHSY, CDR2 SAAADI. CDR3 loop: CASSGAGGGTEAFF. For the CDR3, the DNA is TGCGCCAGCAGTGGGGCGGGGGGAGGCACTGAAGCTTTCTTT.

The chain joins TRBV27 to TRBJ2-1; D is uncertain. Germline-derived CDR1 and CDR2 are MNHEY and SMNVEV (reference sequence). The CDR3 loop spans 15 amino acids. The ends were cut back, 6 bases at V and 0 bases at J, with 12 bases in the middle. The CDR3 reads CASSWSRSSYNEQFF. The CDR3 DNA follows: TGTGCCAGCAGCTGGTCGCGGAGCTCCTACAATGAGCAGTTCTTC.

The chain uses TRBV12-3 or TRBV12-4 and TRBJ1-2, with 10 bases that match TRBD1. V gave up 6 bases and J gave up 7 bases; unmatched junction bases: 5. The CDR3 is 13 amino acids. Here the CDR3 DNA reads TGTGCCAGCAGCCGACAGGGGGCGCGTGGCTACACCTTC. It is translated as CASSRQGARGYTF.

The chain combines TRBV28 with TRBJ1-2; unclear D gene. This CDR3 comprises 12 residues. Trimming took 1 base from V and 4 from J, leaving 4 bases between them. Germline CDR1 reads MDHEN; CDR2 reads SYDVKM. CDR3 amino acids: CASSLFGYGYTF. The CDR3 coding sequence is TGTGCCAGCAGTTTATTCGGCTATGGCTACACCTTC.

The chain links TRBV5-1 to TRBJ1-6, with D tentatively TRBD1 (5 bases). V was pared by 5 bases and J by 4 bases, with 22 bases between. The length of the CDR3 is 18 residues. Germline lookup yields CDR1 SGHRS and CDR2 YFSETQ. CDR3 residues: CASSIIGPDSAYNSPLHF. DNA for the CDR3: TGCGCCAGCAGTATTATCGGGCCTGACAGTGCGTATAATTCACCCCTCCACTTT.

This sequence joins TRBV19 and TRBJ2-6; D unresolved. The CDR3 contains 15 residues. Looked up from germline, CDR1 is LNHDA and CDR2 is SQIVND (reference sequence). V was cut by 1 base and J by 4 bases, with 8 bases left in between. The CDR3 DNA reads TGTGCCAGTAGTATAGGGCAGTCCGGGGCCAACGTCCTGACTTTC. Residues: CASSIGQSGANVLTF.

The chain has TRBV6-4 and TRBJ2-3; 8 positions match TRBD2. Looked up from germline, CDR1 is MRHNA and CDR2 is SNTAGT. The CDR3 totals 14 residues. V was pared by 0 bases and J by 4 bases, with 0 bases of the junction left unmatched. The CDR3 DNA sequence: TGTGCCAGCAGTGACTCCGGGGGGGCAGATACGCAGTATTTT. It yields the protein CASSDSGGADTQYF.

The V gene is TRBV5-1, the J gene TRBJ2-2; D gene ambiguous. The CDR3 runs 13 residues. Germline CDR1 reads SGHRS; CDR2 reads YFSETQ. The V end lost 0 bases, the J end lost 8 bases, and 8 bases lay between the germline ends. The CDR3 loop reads CASSLVLGGELFF. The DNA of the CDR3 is TGCGCCAGCAGCTTGGTGCTGGGAGGGGAGCTGTTTTTT.

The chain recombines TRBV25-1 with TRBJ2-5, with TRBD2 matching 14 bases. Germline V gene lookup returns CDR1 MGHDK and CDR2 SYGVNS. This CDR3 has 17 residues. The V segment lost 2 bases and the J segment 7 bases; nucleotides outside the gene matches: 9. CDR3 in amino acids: CASSERTSGGSGGTQYF. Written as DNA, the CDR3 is TGTGCCAGCAGTGAAAGGACTAGCGGGGGGTCCGGGGGGACCCAGTACTTC.

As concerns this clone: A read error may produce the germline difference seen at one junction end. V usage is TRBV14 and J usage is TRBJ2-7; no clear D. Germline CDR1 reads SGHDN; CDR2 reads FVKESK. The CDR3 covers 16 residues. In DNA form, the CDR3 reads TGTGCCGGCAGCACCGAGGATACAAGGAATACCTACGAGCAGTACTTC. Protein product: CAGSTEDTRNTYEQYF.

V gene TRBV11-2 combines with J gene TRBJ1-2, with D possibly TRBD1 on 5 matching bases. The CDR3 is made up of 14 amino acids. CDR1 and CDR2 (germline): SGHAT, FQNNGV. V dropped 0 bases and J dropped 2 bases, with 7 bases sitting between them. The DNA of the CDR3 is TGTGCCAGCAGCTTAGAGGGGGGAAACTATGGCTACACCTTC. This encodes CASSLEGGNYGYTF.

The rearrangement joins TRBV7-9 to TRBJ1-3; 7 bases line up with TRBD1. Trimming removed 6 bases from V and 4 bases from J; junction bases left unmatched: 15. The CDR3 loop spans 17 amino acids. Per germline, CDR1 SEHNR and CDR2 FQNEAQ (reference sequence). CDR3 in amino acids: CASRDFRQGVGGNTIYF. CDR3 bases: TGTGCCAGCAGGGACTTCCGACAGGGTGTCGGGGGAAACACCATATATTTT. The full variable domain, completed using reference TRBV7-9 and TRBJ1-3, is DTGVSQNPRHKITKRGQNVTFRCDPISEHNRLYWYRQTLGQGPEFLTYFQNEAQLEKSRLLSDRFSAERPKGSFSTLEIQRTEQGDSAMYLCASRDFRQGVGGNTIYFGEGSWLTVV.

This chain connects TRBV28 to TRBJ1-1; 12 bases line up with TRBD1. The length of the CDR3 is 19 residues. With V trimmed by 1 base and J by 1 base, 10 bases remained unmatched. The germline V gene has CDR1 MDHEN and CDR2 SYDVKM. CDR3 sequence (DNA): TGTGCCAGCAGTTTATTGATTGGGACAGGGGGCGGATGGAACACTGAAGCTTTCTTT. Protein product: CASSLLIGTGGGWNTEAFF.

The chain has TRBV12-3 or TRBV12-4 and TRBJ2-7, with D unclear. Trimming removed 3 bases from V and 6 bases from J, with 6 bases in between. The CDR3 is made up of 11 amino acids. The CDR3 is CASSFYLEQYF. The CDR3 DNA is TGTGCCAGCAGTTTTTACCTCGAGCAGTACTTC.

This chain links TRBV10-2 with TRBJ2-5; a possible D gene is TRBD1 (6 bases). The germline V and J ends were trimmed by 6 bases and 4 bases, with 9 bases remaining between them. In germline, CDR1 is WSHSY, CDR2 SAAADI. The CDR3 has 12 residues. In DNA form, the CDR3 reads TGCGCCAGCAGCGGACAGTCAGAGACCCAGTACTTC. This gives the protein CASSGQSETQYF.

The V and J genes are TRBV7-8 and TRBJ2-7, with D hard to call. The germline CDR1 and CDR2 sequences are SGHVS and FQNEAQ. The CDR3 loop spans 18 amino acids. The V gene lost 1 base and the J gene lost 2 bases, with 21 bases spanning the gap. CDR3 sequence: CASSLEAPLSPLAYEQYF. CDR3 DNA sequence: TGTGCCAGCAGCTTAGAGGCGCCACTCAGCCCCCTAGCCTACGAGCAGTACTTC. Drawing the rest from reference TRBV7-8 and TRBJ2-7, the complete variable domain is GAGVSQSPRYKVAKRGQDVALRCDPISGHVSLFWYQQALGQGPEFLTYFQNEAQLDKSGLPSDRFFAERPEGSVSTLKIQRTQQEDSAVYLCASSLEAPLSPLAYEQYFGPGTRLTVT.